Sequencing of this T cell receptor beta chain was carried out in a study of CD8 T cells in ankylosing spondylitis (dated 2017 in TCRdb). With regard to the full study: The study profiled T cell receptor beta repertoires in healthy donors and ankylosing spondylitis patients to find disease-linked TCR variants. The full study cohort comprised about 24 ankylosing spondylitis patients and about a hundred healthy donors. Samples of peripheral blood were taken, and for ankylosing spondylitis patients, synovial fluid was collected as well.

TCRdb lists the instrument as Illumina HiSeq 2500. TCR beta libraries were prepared by quantitative 5'-RACE with molecular barcodes. Processing in the source paper ran as follows. To identify disease-linked TCR variants, a new computational method was used, one built on a probabilistic model of VDJ rearrangement. TCRdb trimmed public reads at Q25 via fastp, called clones via MiXCR and kept in-frame beta chains. Each entry merges the rows of one CDR3 protein and shows their most common DNA and genes. The V and J calls shown here were made by TCRdb, not taken from the authors' results. This sample gives about 160,000 distinct CDR3 sequences in total; around 18% of them show up just once. The biggest ten clones account for approximately 7.6% of the sample. What the research found in general, with its limitations: A TCR beta motif of several highly homologous amino acid variants appeared characteristic of blood from ankylosing spondylitis patients. A CD8+ phenotype was shown by the disease-linked clones, which were found at relatively low frequencies in peripheral blood. The disease-linked clones were reported to be significantly enriched in matched synovial fluid samples from ankylosing spondylitis patients. Some TCR beta motif variants had previously been reported in synovial fluid and blood of reactive arthritis patients, which suggested common disease-initiation mechanisms.

CDR1 is given as SQVTM and CDR2 as ANQGSEA, both from the germline V gene. The CDR3 goes from the cysteine to the phenylalanine over 12 residues. Here the CDR3 DNA is all that survives: 36 bases in frame from base 1. The junction shows trimming of 4 bases on V and 9 bases on J, plus 16 bases between the germline ends. With respect to this clonotype: No antigen is known for it. Given a much more abundant clone one base away, this may be a read error.

The clonotype comes from a male donor with ankylosing spondylitis or in good health (not recorded which). The sequenced sample was blood, either unsorted or a sorted T cell fraction (not recorded which). The V gene is TRBV29-1 and the J gene is TRBJ2-7, with an unclear D gene assignment. The CDR3 region reads CSVGDPWNVQYF. The DNA is as follows: TGCAGCGTTGGAGACCCCTGGAACGTGCAGTACTTC.